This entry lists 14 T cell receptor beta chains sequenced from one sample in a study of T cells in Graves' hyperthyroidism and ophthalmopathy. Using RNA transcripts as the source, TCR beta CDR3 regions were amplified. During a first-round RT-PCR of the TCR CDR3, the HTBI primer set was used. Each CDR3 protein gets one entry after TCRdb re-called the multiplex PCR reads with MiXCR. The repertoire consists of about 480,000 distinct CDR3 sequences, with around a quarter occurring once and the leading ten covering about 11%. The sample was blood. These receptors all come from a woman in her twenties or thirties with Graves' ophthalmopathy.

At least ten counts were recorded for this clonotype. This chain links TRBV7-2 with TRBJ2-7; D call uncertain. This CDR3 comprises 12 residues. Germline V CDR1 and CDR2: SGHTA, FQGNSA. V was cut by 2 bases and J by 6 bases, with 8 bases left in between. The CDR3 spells CASSLMSSEQYF. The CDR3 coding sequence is TGTGCCAGCAGCTTAATGTCAAGCGAGCAGTACTTC.

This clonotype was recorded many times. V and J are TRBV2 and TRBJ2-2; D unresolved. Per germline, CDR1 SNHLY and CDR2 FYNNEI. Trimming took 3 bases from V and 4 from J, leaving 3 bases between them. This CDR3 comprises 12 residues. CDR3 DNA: TGTGCCAGCAGTGAGTCCACCGGGGAGCTGTTTTTT. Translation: CASSESTGELFF.

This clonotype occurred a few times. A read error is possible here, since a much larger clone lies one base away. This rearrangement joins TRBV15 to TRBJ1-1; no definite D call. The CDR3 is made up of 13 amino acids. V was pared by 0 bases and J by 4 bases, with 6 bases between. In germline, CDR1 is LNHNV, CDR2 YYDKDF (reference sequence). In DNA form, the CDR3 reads TGTGCCACCAGCAGAGACCATGGCACTGAAGCTTTCTTT. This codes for CATSRDHGTEAFF.

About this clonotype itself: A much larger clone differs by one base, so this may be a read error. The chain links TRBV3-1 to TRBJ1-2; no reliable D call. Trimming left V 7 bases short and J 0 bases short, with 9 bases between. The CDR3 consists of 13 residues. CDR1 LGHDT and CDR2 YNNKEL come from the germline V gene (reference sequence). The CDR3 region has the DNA TGTGCCAGCACCGTCGGGGCTAACTATGGCTACACCTTC. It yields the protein CASTVGANYGYTF. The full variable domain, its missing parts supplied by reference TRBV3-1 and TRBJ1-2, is DTAVSQTPKYLVTQMGNDKSIKCEQNLGHDTMYWYKQDSKKFLKIMFSYNNKELIINETVPNRFSPKSPDKAHLNLHINSLELGDSAVYFCASTVGANYGYTFGSGTRLTVV.

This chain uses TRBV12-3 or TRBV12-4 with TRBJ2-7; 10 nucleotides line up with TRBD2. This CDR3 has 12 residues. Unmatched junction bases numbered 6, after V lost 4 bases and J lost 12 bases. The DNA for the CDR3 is TGTGCCAGCAGTTCCCATAGCGGGGGGCTGTACTTC. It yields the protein CASSSHSGGLYF.

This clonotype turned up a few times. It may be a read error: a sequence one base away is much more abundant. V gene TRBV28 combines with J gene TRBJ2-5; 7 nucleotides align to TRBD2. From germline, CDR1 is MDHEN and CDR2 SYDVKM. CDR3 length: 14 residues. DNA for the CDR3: TGTGCCAGCAGGTGGGGGGGTACGGAAGAGACCAAGTACTTC. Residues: CASRWGGTEETKYF.

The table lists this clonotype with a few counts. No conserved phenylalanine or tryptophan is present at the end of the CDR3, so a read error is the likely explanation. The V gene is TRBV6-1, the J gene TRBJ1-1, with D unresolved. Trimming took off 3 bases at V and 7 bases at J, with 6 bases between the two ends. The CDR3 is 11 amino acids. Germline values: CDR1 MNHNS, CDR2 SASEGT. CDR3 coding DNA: TGTGCCAGCAGTGACAGAATTGAAGCTTTCCTT. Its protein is CASSDRIEAFL.

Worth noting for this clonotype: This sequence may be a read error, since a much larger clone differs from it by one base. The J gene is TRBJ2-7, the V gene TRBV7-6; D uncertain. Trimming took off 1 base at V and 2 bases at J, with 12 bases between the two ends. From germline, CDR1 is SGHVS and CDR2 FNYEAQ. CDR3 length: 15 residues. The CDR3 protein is CASSLERNRTYEQYF. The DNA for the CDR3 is TGTGCCAGCAGCTTAGAAAGGAACCGGACCTACGAGCAGTACTTC. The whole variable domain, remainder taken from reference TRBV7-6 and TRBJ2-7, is GAGVSQSPRYKVTKRGQDVALRCDPISGHVSLYWYRQALGQGPEFLTYFNYEAQQDKSGLPNDRFSAERPEGSISTLTIQRTEQRDSAMYRCASSLERNRTYEQYFGPGTRLTVT.

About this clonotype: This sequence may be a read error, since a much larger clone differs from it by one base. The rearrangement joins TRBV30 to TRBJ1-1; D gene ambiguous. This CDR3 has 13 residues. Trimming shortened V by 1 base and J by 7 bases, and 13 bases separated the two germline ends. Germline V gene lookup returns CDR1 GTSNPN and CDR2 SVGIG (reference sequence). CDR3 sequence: CAWSDHAGLEAFF. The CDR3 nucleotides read TGTGCCTGGAGTGACCACGCCGGCCTTGAAGCTTTCTTT.

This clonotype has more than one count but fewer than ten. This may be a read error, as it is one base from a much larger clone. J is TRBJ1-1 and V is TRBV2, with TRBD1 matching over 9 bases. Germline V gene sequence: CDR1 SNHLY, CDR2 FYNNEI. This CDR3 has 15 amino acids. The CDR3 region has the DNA TGTGCCAGCAGAAGAAGTGGGACAGGGTTACCTGAAACTTTCTTT. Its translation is CASRRSGTGLPETFF.

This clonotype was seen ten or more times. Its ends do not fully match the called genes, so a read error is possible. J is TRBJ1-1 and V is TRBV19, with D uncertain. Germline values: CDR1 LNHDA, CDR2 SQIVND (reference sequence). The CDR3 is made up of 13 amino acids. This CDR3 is CASSRSLNTEAFF. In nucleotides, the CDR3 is TGCGCCAGCAGCAGGAGCCTGAACACTGAAGCTTTCTTT.

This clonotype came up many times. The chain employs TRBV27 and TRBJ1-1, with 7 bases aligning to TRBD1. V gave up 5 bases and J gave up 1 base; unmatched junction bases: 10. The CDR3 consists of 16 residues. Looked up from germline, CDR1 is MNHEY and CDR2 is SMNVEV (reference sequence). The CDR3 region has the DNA TGTGCCAGCAGTACCCTTACAGGGGTACGGAACACTGAAGCTTTCTTT. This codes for CASSTLTGVRNTEAFF.

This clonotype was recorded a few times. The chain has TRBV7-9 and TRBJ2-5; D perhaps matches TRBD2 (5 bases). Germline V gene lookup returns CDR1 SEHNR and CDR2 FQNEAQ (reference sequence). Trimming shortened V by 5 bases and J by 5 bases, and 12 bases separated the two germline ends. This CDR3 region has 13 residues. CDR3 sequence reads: CASSLRLAETQYF. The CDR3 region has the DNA TGTGCCAGCAGCCTTCGGCTAGCTGAGACCCAGTACTTC.

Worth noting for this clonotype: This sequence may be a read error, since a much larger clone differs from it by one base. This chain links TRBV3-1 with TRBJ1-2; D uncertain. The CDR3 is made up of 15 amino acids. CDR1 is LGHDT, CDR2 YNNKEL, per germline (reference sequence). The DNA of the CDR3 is TGTGCCAGCAGCCATGAGGACCGAGCTAACTGTGGCTACACCTTC. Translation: CASSHEDRANCGYTF.